The sequence of this TCR beta chain was determined in a study of T cell changes during pregnancy in multiple sclerosis. The CDR3 runs 15 residues. Germline V gene sequence: CDR1 SNHLY, CDR2 FYNNEI. The V segment lost 6 bases and the J segment 1 base; nucleotides outside the gene matches: 4. The assay was immunoSEQ multiplex PCR, and TCRdb's table has in-frame clones only and misses some. Among about 52,000 clones listed, around 92% were seen once. This rearrangement joins TRBV2 to TRBJ1-1, with 11 nucleotides matching TRBD1. The specimen was CD4+ T cells from peripheral blood mononuclear cells, collected in the third trimester of pregnancy. This receptor was obtained from a female donor with multiple sclerosis, enrolled in a pregnancy study. DNA of the CDR3: TGTGCCAGCAGGGACAGGGGGCGCGGGAACACTGAAGCTTTCTTT. Translation gives CASRDRGRGNTEAFF.